Here is one TCR beta chain with its context. What it binds is not known. This record comes from a study of a mutant IDH1 vaccine in newly diagnosed glioma. Time point noted: week 23, last vaccination. A 20-mer mutant IDH1 peptide at 300 ug was injected subcutaneously with topical imiquimod. Newly diagnosed WHO grade 3 or 4 IDH1-mutant, ATRX-lost astrocytomas were identified in the donors. Clones were read by immunoSEQ multiplex PCR, and TCRdb kept only the in-frame ones, dropping some. The repertoire includes roughly 10,000 clones, approximately 88% of them detected once, and around 5.2% sits in the top ten. This CDR3 has 14 amino acids. The V and J ends lost 3 bases and 9 bases, in that order; junction bases with no gene match: 1. The germline CDR1 and CDR2 sequences are SGHTA and FQGNSA. Broader study findings: Pseudoprogression apparently lacked any relation to changes in top peripheral T cell clonotypes.

Sequenced here: PBMCs, sampled from a glioma patient whose treatment included an IDH1 peptide vaccine. The receptor was isolated from a woman aged 40 to 55 with glioma. Some clones in this sample may be carry-over from other donors' samples. The rearrangement uses TRBV7-2 and TRBJ2-1; 14 positions match TRBD2. The DNA of the CDR3 is TGTGCCAGCAGCTTGGGACTAGCGGGAGTTGAGCAGTTCTTC. It codes for CASSLGLAGVEQFF.